These 32 T cell receptor beta chains originate from one sample sequenced in a study of blood T cell repertoires in COVID-19. Measured with immunoSEQ multiplex PCR; TCRdb has only the in-frame clones, and not every one. The sample includes roughly 280,000 clones, about 88% seen only once; the top ten take about 3%. Input material: PBMCs or T cells enriched from blood (not recorded which). The receptors come from a woman in her forties or fifties who had recovered from COVID-19.

V is TRBV3-1 (or the pseudogene TRBV3-2) and J is TRBJ2-3, with 7 bases aligning to TRBD2. V gave up 4 bases and J gave up 4 bases; unmatched junction bases: 8. CDR3 size: 15 residues. Germline V gene lookup returns CDR1 LGHDT and CDR2 YNNKEL (reference sequence). The CDR3 sequence: CASSRAGERADTQYF. CDR3 nucleotides: TGTGCCAGCAGCCGGGCGGGGGAGAGGGCAGATACGCAGTATTTT.

The chain is built from TRBV5-8 and TRBJ1-5, with D perhaps matching TRBD1 (6 bases). Trimming left V 0 bases short and J 3 bases short, with 10 bases between. CDR3 size: 15 residues. Germline V gene sequence: CDR1 SGHTS, CDR2 YDEGEE. CDR3 sequence: CASSLGDRNNQPQHF. The CDR3, as DNA: TGTGCCAGCAGCTTGGGTGACAGGAACAATCAGCCCCAGCATTTT.

CDR3 protein: CASSFGQNSNQPQHF. The CDR3, as DNA: TGTGCCAGCAGCTTCGGACAAAATAGCAATCAGCCCCAGCATTTT. The chain joins TRBV5-6 to TRBJ1-5; weak D call: TRBD1 (5 bases). Trimming stripped 2 bases from V and 0 bases from J, with 9 bases between. CDR3 size: 15 residues. Germline lookup yields CDR1 SGHDT and CDR2 YYEEEE.

The chain uses TRBV18 and TRBJ2-1; 7 bases are a match to TRBD1. The germline CDR1 and CDR2 sequences are KGHSH and LQKENI. V gave up 3 bases and J gave up 0 bases; unmatched junction bases: 5. The CDR3 has 16 residues. Here the CDR3 DNA reads TGTGCCAGCTCACCCGACAGGGACCTCTCCTACAATGAGCAGTTCTTC. It translates to CASSPDRDLSYNEQFF.

The chain links TRBV7-2 to TRBJ2-3; 10 positions agree with TRBD2. The CDR3 consists of 15 residues. V shed 7 bases, J shed 2 bases, and the junction held 6 bases outside the gene matches. CDR1 SGHTA and CDR2 FQGNSA come from the germline V gene. The CDR3 nucleotides read TGTGCCAGCACCCGGACTAGCGGTTTCACAGATACGCAGTATTTT. Translating gives CASTRTSGFTDTQYF.

The chain links TRBV6-2 or TRBV6-3 to TRBJ1-5; TRBD1 is a possible D gene (5 bases). Germline V gives CDR1 MNHEY, CDR2 SVGEGT. The V end was cut by 0 bases, the J end by 0 bases, with 12 bases between. The CDR3 consists of 17 residues. The CDR3 nucleotides read TGTGCCAGCAGTTACTCGCGGGACCGGGGTAGCAATCAGCCCCAGCATTTT. Residues: CASSYSRDRGSNQPQHF.

This chain connects TRBV6-1 to TRBJ2-7; the D is unclear. Trimming stripped 0 bases from V and 2 bases from J, with 8 bases between. The germline CDR1 and CDR2 sequences are MNHNS and SASEGT. CDR3 length: 14 residues. The CDR3 DNA reads as TGTGCCAGCAGTGAAGCGGCGGTCGCCTACGAGCAGTACTTC. Its protein product is CASSEAAVAYEQYF.

The gene calls are TRBV7-3 and TRBJ2-1, with D hard to call. CDR3 length equals 15 residues. From germline, CDR1 is SGHTA and CDR2 FQGTGA. Trimming took off 5 bases at V and 2 bases at J, with 13 bases between the two ends. DNA of the CDR3: TGTGCCAGCAGCCGTTCCCGTACTACCTACAATGAGCAGTTCTTC. Its translation: CASSRSRTTYNEQFF.

The V call is TRBV28, the J call TRBJ2-7; the match to TRBD2 covers 11 bases. The CDR3 length is 15 residues. CDR1 and CDR2 (germline): MDHEN, SYDVKM. J gave up 2 bases and V 5 bases, and 5 bases lay outside the gene matches. CDR3 DNA sequence: TGTGCCAGCAGTGGGACTAGCGGTATCGCCTACGAGCAGTACTTC. It is translated as CASSGTSGIAYEQYF.

The rearrangement links TRBV7-3 to TRBJ2-3; TRBD2 matches 12 bases. V shed 5 bases and J 4 bases; nucleotides not matched to a gene: 13. The germline V gene encodes CDR1 SGHTA and CDR2 FQGTGA. The CDR3 spans 18 residues. CDR3 sequence (DNA): TGTGCCAGCAGCCCGACTTTGAGACTAGCGGGAGCGTCAGATACGCAGTATTTT. It encodes CASSPTLRLAGASDTQYF.

The chain recombines TRBV2 with TRBJ1-1; weak D call: TRBD1 (5 bases). The CDR3 runs to 13 residues. Germline V gene sequence: CDR1 SNHLY, CDR2 FYNNEI. The V gene lost 7 bases and the J gene lost 1 base, with 10 bases spanning the gap. The CDR3: CASKSQGNTEAFF. The CDR3 DNA reads as TGTGCCAGCAAGAGTCAGGGGAACACTGAAGCTTTCTTT.

This clone was detected only once. The chain uses TRBV5-5 and TRBJ1-2; D is undetermined. Trimming shortened V by 6 bases and J by 5 bases, and 20 bases separated the two germline ends. This CDR3 has 15 residues. Germline V gene sequence: CDR1 SGHKS, CDR2 YYEKEE (reference sequence). The CDR3 bases are TGTGCCAGCATCCCGAGTGTCGGGGAACAATATGGCTACACCTTC. Translating gives CASIPSVGEQYGYTF.

CDR3: CASSSRRGGGEQFF. The CDR3, as DNA: TGTGCCAGCAGCTCGAGAAGGGGGGGCGGTGAGCAGTTCTTC. The chain employs TRBV5-8 and TRBJ2-1; possibly TRBD2 for D (7 bases). The length of the CDR3 is 14 residues. The germline V and J ends were trimmed by 3 bases and 9 bases, with 16 bases remaining between them. Germline lookup yields CDR1 SGHTS and CDR2 YDEGEE.

The chain couples TRBV18 to TRBJ2-2, with 10 bases lining up with TRBD1. The CDR3 consists of 17 residues. J gave up 0 bases and V 3 bases, and 4 bases lay outside the gene matches. In germline, CDR1 is KGHSH, CDR2 LQKENI. The CDR3 loop is CASSPRGQGSNTGELFF. DNA for the CDR3: TGTGCCAGCTCACCCCGGGGACAGGGGTCGAACACCGGGGAGCTGTTTTTT.

The rearrangement joins TRBV30 to TRBJ1-2, with 7 bases identical to TRBD1. The germline gives CDR1 GTSNPN, CDR2 SVGIG (reference sequence). This CDR3 region has 13 residues. J lost 3 bases, V lost 3 bases, and 4 bases had no gene match. Here the CDR3 reads CAWRGTAYYGYTF. DNA for the CDR3: TGTGCCTGGAGAGGGACAGCCTACTATGGCTACACCTTC.

V gene TRBV5-5 combines with J gene TRBJ1-6; TRBD1 matches 7 bases. The CDR3 runs 15 residues. V dropped 2 bases and J dropped 6; count of bases not matched to a gene: 5. Germline-derived CDR1 and CDR2 are SGHKS and YYEKEE (reference sequence). CDR3 sequence: CASSLDRVGNSPLHF. The CDR3 DNA sequence: TGTGCCAGCAGCTTAGACAGGGTTGGTAATTCACCCCTCCACTTT.

This clone was detected only a few times. The chain is built from TRBV5-1 and TRBJ2-3, with 7 positions matching TRBD2. Trimming took 4 bases from V and 2 from J; bases not matched to a gene: 4. This CDR3 is built from 14 residues. Germline CDR1 reads SGHRS; CDR2 reads YFSETQ. The CDR3 protein is CASSRGVPTDTQYF. DNA for the CDR3: TGCGCCAGCAGCCGGGGGGTCCCCACAGATACGCAGTATTTT.

This clone showed up just once. This sequence joins TRBV3-1 (or the pseudogene TRBV3-2) and TRBJ1-1, with 8 bases identical to TRBD1. Trimming cost V 3 bases and J 1 base; bases outside gene matches: 4. In germline, CDR1 is LGHDT, CDR2 YNNKEL (reference sequence). This CDR3 contains 15 residues. In nucleotides, the CDR3 is TGTGCCAGCAGCCATTGGGACAGGTCGAACACTGAAGCTTTCTTT. Residues: CASSHWDRSNTEAFF.

The chain combines TRBV28 with TRBJ1-5; perhaps TRBD1 as D (5 bases). Germline V gene data show CDR1 as MDHEN and CDR2 as SYDVKM. The CDR3 spans 18 residues. Trimming removed 5 bases from V and 0 bases from J, with 20 bases in between. The CDR3 protein is CASSGKKGTAYSNQPQHF. The CDR3 DNA reads TGTGCCAGCAGTGGGAAAAAAGGGACTGCCTATAGCAATCAGCCCCAGCATTTT.

This chain connects TRBV7-5 to TRBJ1-5. TRBV7-5 is recorded as a pseudogene. CDR3 length: 12 amino acids. The CDR3 nucleotides read TGTGCCAGAACCCGGAGGAATCAGCCCCAGCATTTT. Translating it yields CARTRRNQPQHF.

This sequence joins TRBV15 and TRBJ2-7, with TRBD2 matching over 7 bases. Germline V gene sequence: CDR1 LNHNV, CDR2 YYDKDF (reference sequence). J gave up 4 bases and V 5 bases, and 5 bases lay outside the gene matches. The CDR3 runs to 13 residues. As DNA, the CDR3 is TGTGCCACCAGCCGGGGGGTGGGGTACGAGCAGTACTTC. Translating it yields CATSRGVGYEQYF.

This sequence joins TRBV28 and TRBJ1-1; D remains ambiguous. V was cut by 7 bases and J by 1 base, with 13 bases left in between. From germline, CDR1 is MDHEN and CDR2 SYDVKM. The CDR3 length is 14 residues. The CDR3 here is CASTFSRGNTEAFF. CDR3 DNA: TGTGCCAGCACCTTCTCCCGGGGGAACACTGAAGCTTTCTTT. Variable domain in full (rest from reference TRBV28 and TRBJ1-1): DVKVTQSSRYLVKRTGEKVFLECVQDMDHENMFWYRQDPGLGLRLIYFSYDVKMKEKGDIPEGYSVSREKKERFSLILESASTNQTSMYLCASTFSRGNTEAFFGQGTRLTVV.

The chain has TRBV5-1 and TRBJ2-3; D might be TRBD2 (6 bases). Germline CDR1 is SGHRS and CDR2 is YFSETQ. CDR3 length: 16 amino acids. V was clipped by 2 bases and J by 1 base, with 14 bases between them. CDR3 in amino acids: CASSFGGARGTDTQYF. The CDR3 DNA reads as TGCGCCAGCAGCTTTGGAGGGGCGCGGGGCACAGATACGCAGTATTTT.

The chain has TRBV5-1 and TRBJ2-1, with a possible D match to TRBD2 (5 bases). The germline gives CDR1 SGHRS, CDR2 YFSETQ. CDR3 length equals 17 residues. Trimming removed 4 bases from V and 0 bases from J, with 17 bases in between. In DNA form, the CDR3 reads TGCGCCAGCAGCATACTTCCGCCTGGGAGCTCCTACAATGAGCAGTTCTTC. As protein: CASSILPPGSSYNEQFF.

The chain links TRBV28 to TRBJ1-2; a possible D gene is TRBD1 (6 bases). The V gene's germline CDR1 is MDHEN and CDR2 SYDVKM. With 6 bases removed from V and 3 bases from J, the gap between germline ends came to 11 bases. This CDR3 is built from 13 residues. In nucleotides, the CDR3 is TGTGCCAGCAGCCTTAGACAGGACTATGGCTACACCTTC. It translates to CASSLRQDYGYTF.

The chain joins TRBV4-1 to TRBJ1-1; D is ambiguous. There are 14 residues in the CDR3. Between the trimmed V and J ends, which lost 0 bases and 3 bases, there was a span of 8 bases. Germline V gene data show CDR1 as MGHRA and CDR2 as YSYEKL. CDR3 nucleotides: TGCGCCAGCAGCCAAGATAGGAGGGACACTGAAGCTTTCTTT. Its translation is CASSQDRRDTEAFF.

This rearrangement joins TRBV11-1 to TRBJ2-1; possible D gene TRBD2, 5 bases. The CDR3 length is 14 residues. Germline V CDR1 and CDR2: SGHAT, FQDESV (reference sequence). V lost 2 bases and J lost 8, with 13 bases in between. The CDR3 sequence: CASSLTRVVDEQFF. The CDR3 region has the DNA TGTGCCAGCAGCTTAACTAGGGTAGTCGATGAGCAGTTCTTC.

This clone has a single count. The V and J genes are TRBV7-8 and TRBJ2-1, with 14 bases that match TRBD2. Germline V gives CDR1 SGHVS, CDR2 FQNEAQ. The length of the CDR3 is 19 residues. V trimming: 3 bases; J trimming: 0 bases; junction bases outside the gene matches: 7. CDR3 in amino acids: CASSLTGLAGASSYNEQFF. Here the CDR3 DNA reads TGTGCCAGCAGCTTGACGGGACTAGCGGGAGCCAGCTCCTACAATGAGCAGTTCTTC.

The genes are TRBV5-1 and TRBJ1-3, with D possibly TRBD1 on 5 matching bases. There are 15 residues in the CDR3. The V gene lost 5 bases and the J gene lost 4 bases, with 16 bases spanning the gap. The germline V gene has CDR1 SGHRS and CDR2 YFSETQ. CDR3 loop: CASSSLARAGNTIYF. As DNA, the CDR3 is TGCGCCAGCAGTAGCCTTGCCAGGGCCGGAAACACCATATATTTT.

This clone was counted a single time. The V call is TRBV10-3, the J call TRBJ1-5, with TRBD1 matching 8 bases. There are 13 residues in the CDR3. The V and J ends lost 6 bases and 4 bases, in that order; junction bases with no gene match: 2. Germline V gene lookup returns CDR1 ENHRY and CDR2 SYGVKD. CDR3 sequence (DNA): TGTGCCATCAGCCGACAGGGGAATCAGCCCCAGCATTTT. Its protein product is CAISRQGNQPQHF.

This sequence joins TRBV11-2 and TRBJ2-3; TRBD1 agrees at 7 bases. The CDR3 sequence is 15 residues long. V was clipped by 2 bases and J by 4 bases; unmatched bases: 6. Germline V lookup: CDR1 SGHAT, CDR2 FQNNGV. The CDR3 coding sequence is TGTGCCAGCAGCTTATTCGGCCAGGGGGCAGATACGCAGTATTTT. Its translation: CASSLFGQGADTQYF.

V and J are TRBV28 and TRBJ1-4, with a possible D match to TRBD1 (5 bases). The CDR3 length is 14 residues. V was trimmed by 7 bases and J by 8 bases, leaving 17 bases between them. Germline V lookup: CDR1 MDHEN, CDR2 SYDVKM. As DNA, the CDR3 is TGTGCCAGCAACGAAAGGGGTCGTGGAGAAAAACTGTTTTTT. The encoded protein is CASNERGRGEKLFF.